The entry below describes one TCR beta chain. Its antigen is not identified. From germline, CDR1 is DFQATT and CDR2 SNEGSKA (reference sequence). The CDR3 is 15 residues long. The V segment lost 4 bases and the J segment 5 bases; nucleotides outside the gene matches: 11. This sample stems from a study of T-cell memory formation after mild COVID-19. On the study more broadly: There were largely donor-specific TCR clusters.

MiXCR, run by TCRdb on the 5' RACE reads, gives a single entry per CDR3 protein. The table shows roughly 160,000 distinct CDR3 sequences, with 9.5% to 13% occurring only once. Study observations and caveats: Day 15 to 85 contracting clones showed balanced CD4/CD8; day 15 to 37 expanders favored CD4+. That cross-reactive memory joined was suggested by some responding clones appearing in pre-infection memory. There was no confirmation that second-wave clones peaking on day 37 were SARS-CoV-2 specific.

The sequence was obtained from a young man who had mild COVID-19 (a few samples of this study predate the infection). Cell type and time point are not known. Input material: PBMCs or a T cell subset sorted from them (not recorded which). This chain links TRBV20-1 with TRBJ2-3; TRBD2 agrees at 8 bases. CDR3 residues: CSATQFGGARDTQYF. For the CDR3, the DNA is TGCAGTGCTACCCAGTTCGGGGGGGCCAGAGATACGCAGTATTTT.